The clone carrying this T cell receptor beta chain was detected ten times or more. The target antigen is unknown. These data belong to a study of molecular identifiers for immune sequencing clone quantification. Points from the study as a whole: In CMV-specific effectors, clones above 20 copies held over 99% of molecules; naive, under 1%. Spiked Jurkat TCR RNA equal to one cell could reportedly be picked out among one million naive cells.

TCRdb redid the calling of the PCR reads with MiXCR, one entry per CDR3 protein. Among 250,000 to 350,000 distinct CDR3 sequences listed, around a fifth were seen once. Germline lookup yields CDR1 KGHDR and CDR2 SFDVKD. The V segment lost 3 bases and the J segment 4 bases; nucleotides outside the gene matches: 8. This CDR3 spans 16 amino acids. The gene calls are TRBV24-1 and TRBJ2-1; 7 positions agree with TRBD2. The sample taken for sequencing was naive CD8+ T cells from blood, with Jurkat cell RNA spiked in. The subset was: FACS-sorted CD8+CD4-CCR7+CD45RA+ naive T cells. The origin of this receptor is a human donor in good health. Some libraries in this study had Jurkat cell RNA spiked in. The CDR3 sequence is CATSDETWGGYNEQFF. The CDR3, as DNA: TGTGCCACCAGTGATGAGACTTGGGGGGGGTACAATGAGCAGTTCTTC.